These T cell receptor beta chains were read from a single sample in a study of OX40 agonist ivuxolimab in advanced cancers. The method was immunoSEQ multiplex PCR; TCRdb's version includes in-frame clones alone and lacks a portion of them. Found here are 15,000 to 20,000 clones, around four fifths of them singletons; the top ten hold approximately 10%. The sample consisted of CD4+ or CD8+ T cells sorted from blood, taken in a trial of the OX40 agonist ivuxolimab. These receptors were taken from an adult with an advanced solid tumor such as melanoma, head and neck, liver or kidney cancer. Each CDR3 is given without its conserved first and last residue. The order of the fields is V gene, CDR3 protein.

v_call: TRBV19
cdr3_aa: ATMGQGNQPQH

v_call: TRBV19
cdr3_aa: ASSTPTAARGEKLF

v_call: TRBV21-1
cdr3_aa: ASSLMLPGGLAGTYNEQF

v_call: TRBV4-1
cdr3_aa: ASSLLQQRQSSYNEQF

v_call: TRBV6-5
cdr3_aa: ASSYSTGSQF

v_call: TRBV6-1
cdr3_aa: ASSEDGTPGNEQF

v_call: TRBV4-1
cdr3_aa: ASSPAAQRNTQY

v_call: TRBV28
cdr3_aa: ASSPGVKNIQY

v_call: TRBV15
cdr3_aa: ATSRGLSSGSSYNEQF

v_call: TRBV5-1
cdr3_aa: ASSLGGGAGGYT

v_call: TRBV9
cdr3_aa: ASSRSGVGYNEQF

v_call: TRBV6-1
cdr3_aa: ASSKFGTRKDTQY

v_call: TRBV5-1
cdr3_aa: ATGRSYNEQF

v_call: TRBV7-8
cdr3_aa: ASSPGQSGYT

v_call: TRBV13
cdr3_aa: ASSSGVDLGYGYT

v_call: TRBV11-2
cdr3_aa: ASSSAGGRSEQY

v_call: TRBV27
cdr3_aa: ASSDPPAIGEQY

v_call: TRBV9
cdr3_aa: ASSPWTSGYEQY

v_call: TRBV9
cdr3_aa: ASSPGGSGRTDTQY

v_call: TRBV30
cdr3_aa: AWSNSYNEQF

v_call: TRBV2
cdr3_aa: ASRDPPSYNEQF

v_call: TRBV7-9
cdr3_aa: ASSLFPDSQETRY

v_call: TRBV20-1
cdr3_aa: SARDGNTIY

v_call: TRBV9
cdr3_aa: ASTPGTRAYEQY

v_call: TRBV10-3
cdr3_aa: AISGSPKSSYNEQF

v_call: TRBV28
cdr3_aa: ASSYLPGQLYEQY

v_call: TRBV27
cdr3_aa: ASSFTGGFSYEQY

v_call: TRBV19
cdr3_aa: ASSIPTEAF

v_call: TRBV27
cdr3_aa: ASRSSVSNHGYT

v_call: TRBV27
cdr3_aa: ASSNRRDYEQY

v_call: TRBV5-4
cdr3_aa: ASSLAGRGSFFSGANVLT

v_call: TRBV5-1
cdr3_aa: ASSLGQGVVTEAF

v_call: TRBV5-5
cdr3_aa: ASSLVLNTEAF

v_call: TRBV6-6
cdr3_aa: ASSYLQGTPEQY

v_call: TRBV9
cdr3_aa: ASSGRLPSSYNEQF

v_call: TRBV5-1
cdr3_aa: ASSLELTGSYSYEQY

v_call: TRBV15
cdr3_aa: ATADRGLNYEQF

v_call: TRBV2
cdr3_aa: ASSVGREGQSYNEQF

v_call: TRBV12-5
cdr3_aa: ASGLARGLGNTIY

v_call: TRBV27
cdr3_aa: ASSLREGGGGRAF

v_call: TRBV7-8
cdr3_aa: ASSPWTGGTEAF

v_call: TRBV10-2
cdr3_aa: ATKPKDRGRKKEGNTIY

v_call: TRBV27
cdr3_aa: ASTMIGGSYEQY

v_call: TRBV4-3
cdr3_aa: ASSLTGASTDTQY

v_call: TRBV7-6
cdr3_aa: ASSLLAGTSSGANVLT

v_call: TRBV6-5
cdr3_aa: ASSYSAGANGYT

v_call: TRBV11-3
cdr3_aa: ASSPRTVTGELF

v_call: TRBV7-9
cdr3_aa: ASRTSGHNEQF

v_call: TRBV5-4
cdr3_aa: ASSSKTSGRPVSTDTQY

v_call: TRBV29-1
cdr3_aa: SVESGTGGDGYT

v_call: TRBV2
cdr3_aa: ASREGYAVGNQPQH

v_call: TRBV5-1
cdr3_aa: ASSLDRGLGEKLF

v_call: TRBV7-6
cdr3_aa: ASSSGQGRIPTDTQY

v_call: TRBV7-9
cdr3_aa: ASSLASGVTEAF

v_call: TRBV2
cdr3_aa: ASSDPAGTSSETQY